Listed below are T cell receptor beta chains from one sample, sequenced in a study of T cell repertoires in cytomegalovirus infection. TCRdb re-derived calls from the reads in MiXCR, one entry per CDR3 protein. In the table there are 150,000 to 200,000 distinct CDR3 sequences, roughly an eighth of which are singletons. The sample consisted of PBMCs. The origin of the receptors is a human donor in good health (CMV status not recorded). Some clones in this sample may be carry-over from other donors' samples. Each CDR3 is given with its conserved first and last residue. D genes are given only for firm matches. Only some rows state a clone size, as once, few, many or a class for expanded clones.

j_call: TRBJ1-1
clone_size: -
v_call: TRBV10-3
d_call: -
cdr3_aa: CAIRQGETEAFF
cdr3_nt: TGTGCCATCAGGCAGGGTGAGACTGAAGCTTTCTTT

j_call: TRBJ2-7
clone_size: many
v_call: TRBV7-9
d_call: TRBD1
cdr3_aa: CASSTGTGSSYEQYF
cdr3_nt: TGTGCCAGCAGCACAGGGACAGGGAGCTCCTACGAGCAGTACTTC

j_call: TRBJ2-5
clone_size: few
v_call: TRBV29-1
d_call: -
cdr3_aa: CSVAGAQETQYF
cdr3_nt: TGCAGCGTTGCCGGGGCCCAAGAGACCCAGTACTTC

j_call: TRBJ2-1
clone_size: few
v_call: TRBV6-4
d_call: -
cdr3_aa: CASSDGWGSRSRPEQFF
cdr3_nt: TGTGCCAGCAGTGACGGATGGGGGAGCCGGAGTCGGCCTGAGCAGTTCTTC

j_call: TRBJ1-4
clone_size: -
v_call: TRBV29-1
d_call: -
cdr3_aa: CSVGDRPEKLFF
cdr3_nt: TGCAGCGTTGGGGATCGGCCTGAAAAACTGTTTTTT

j_call: TRBJ2-3
clone_size: -
v_call: TRBV30
d_call: -
cdr3_aa: CACFADTQYF
cdr3_nt: TGTGCCTGTTTCGCGGATACGCAGTATTTT

j_call: TRBJ2-1
clone_size: many
v_call: TRBV10-3
d_call: -
cdr3_aa: CAISGTRGDNEQFF
cdr3_nt: TGTGCCATCAGTGGGACGAGGGGGGACAATGAGCAGTTCTTC

j_call: TRBJ2-3
clone_size: many
v_call: TRBV27
d_call: -
cdr3_aa: CASTWKRGSTDTQYF
cdr3_nt: TGTGCCAGCACCTGGAAGAGGGGAAGCACAGATACGCAGTATTTT

j_call: TRBJ1-1
clone_size: -
v_call: TRBV6-5
d_call: TRBD1
cdr3_aa: CASSYSPTGGWDTEAFF
cdr3_nt: TGTGCCAGCAGTTACTCCCCGACAGGGGGCTGGGACACTGAAGCTTTCTTT

j_call: TRBJ1-1
clone_size: -
v_call: TRBV19
d_call: -
cdr3_aa: CASSKMNTEAFF
cdr3_nt: TGTGCCAGTAGCAAAATGAACACTGAAGCTTTCTTT

j_call: TRBJ1-1
clone_size: many
v_call: TRBV5-6
d_call: -
cdr3_aa: CASSGTALNTEAFF
cdr3_nt: TGTGCCAGCAGCGGTACAGCCTTGAACACTGAAGCTTTCTTT

j_call: TRBJ1-5
clone_size: -
v_call: TRBV12-3/TRBV12-4
d_call: -
cdr3_aa: CASSYKGGRQPQHF
cdr3_nt: TGTGCCAGCAGTTATAAGGGGGGCAGGCAGCCCCAGCATTTT

j_call: TRBJ1-1
clone_size: few
v_call: TRBV7-9
d_call: -
cdr3_aa: CASSLDPQAFF
cdr3_nt: TGTGCCAGCAGCTTAGACCCCCAAGCTTTCTTT

j_call: TRBJ1-6
clone_size: many
v_call: TRBV7-9
d_call: TRBD1
cdr3_aa: CASSDGTGRSPLHF
cdr3_nt: TGTGCCAGCAGTGACGGGACAGGTCGATCACCCCTCCACTTT

j_call: TRBJ1-2
clone_size: few
v_call: TRBV14
d_call: -
cdr3_aa: CASSHRQAGGYTF
cdr3_nt: TGTGCCAGCAGCCACCGACAGGCAGGGGGCTACACCTTC

j_call: TRBJ1-2
clone_size: few
v_call: TRBV12-3/TRBV12-4
d_call: -
cdr3_aa: CASSPEYGYTF
cdr3_nt: TGTGCCAGCAGTCCAGAATATGGCTACACCTTC

j_call: TRBJ1-4
clone_size: many
v_call: TRBV6-2/TRBV6-3
d_call: TRBD1
cdr3_aa: CASSYQSIGTGEKLFF
cdr3_nt: TGTGCCAGCAGTTACCAAAGCATCGGGACAGGTGAAAAACTGTTTTTT

j_call: TRBJ1-5
clone_size: -
v_call: TRBV2
d_call: TRBD1
cdr3_aa: CASSARDRSQPQHF
cdr3_nt: TGTGCCAGCAGTGCCCGGGACAGAAGTCAGCCCCAGCATTTT

j_call: TRBJ2-7
clone_size: many
v_call: TRBV28
d_call: TRBD2
cdr3_aa: CASSAPRGLAYEQYF
cdr3_nt: TGTGCCAGCAGTGCACCTCGGGGACTAGCCTACGAGCAGTACTTC

j_call: TRBJ2-1
clone_size: -
v_call: TRBV5-1
d_call: -
cdr3_aa: CASSLAFRTYNEQFF
cdr3_nt: TGCGCCAGCAGCTTGGCCTTTAGGACCTACAATGAGCAGTTCTTC

j_call: TRBJ2-3
clone_size: -
v_call: TRBV7-6
d_call: TRBD2
cdr3_aa: CASSVMGGGVTDTQYF
cdr3_nt: TGTGCCAGCAGCGTGATGGGCGGGGGGGTTACAGATACGCAGTATTTT

j_call: TRBJ1-2
clone_size: few
v_call: TRBV24-1
d_call: -
cdr3_aa: CATSDTEGGYTF
cdr3_nt: TGTGCCACCAGTGATACAGAGGGCGGCTACACCTTC

j_call: TRBJ2-6
clone_size: -
v_call: TRBV28
d_call: -
cdr3_aa: CASTTTGANVLTF
cdr3_nt: TGTGCCAGCACCACGACTGGGGCCAACGTCCTGACTTTC

j_call: TRBJ2-5
clone_size: -
v_call: TRBV29-1
d_call: -
cdr3_aa: CSVVPGGETQYF
cdr3_nt: TGCAGCGTCGTTCCAGGGGGGGAGACCCAGTACTTC

j_call: TRBJ1-2
clone_size: -
v_call: TRBV7-3
d_call: -
cdr3_aa: CASSLTGADGYTF
cdr3_nt: TGTGCCAGCAGCTTAACAGGGGCGGATGGCTACACCTTC

j_call: TRBJ1-3
clone_size: many
v_call: TRBV4-1
d_call: TRBD1
cdr3_aa: CASSQDYLRGRMDGYF
cdr3_nt: TGCGCCAGCAGCCAAGATTACCTCAGGGGGCGGATGGACGGATATTTT

j_call: TRBJ1-2
clone_size: many
v_call: TRBV7-8
d_call: -
cdr3_aa: CASSLEGFANYGYTF
cdr3_nt: TGTGCCAGCAGCTTAGAAGGCTTTGCCAACTATGGCTACACCTTC

j_call: TRBJ2-7
clone_size: many
v_call: TRBV6-2/TRBV6-3
d_call: -
cdr3_aa: CASSRRTVQVSYEQYF
cdr3_nt: TGTGCCAGCAGTCGTCGAACAGTTCAAGTAAGCTACGAGCAGTACTTC

j_call: TRBJ2-7
clone_size: -
v_call: TRBV29-1
d_call: -
cdr3_aa: CSVEVDGYEQYF
cdr3_nt: TGCAGCGTTGAAGTGGACGGGTACGAGCAGTACTTC

j_call: TRBJ1-1
clone_size: many
v_call: TRBV7-2
d_call: -
cdr3_aa: CASSHTGTEAFF
cdr3_nt: TGTGCCAGCAGCCACACCGGGACCGAAGCTTTCTTT

j_call: TRBJ1-2
clone_size: many
v_call: TRBV12-3/TRBV12-4
d_call: -
cdr3_aa: CASSFSVYGYTF
cdr3_nt: TGTGCCAGCAGTTTCAGCGTCTATGGCTACACCTTC

j_call: TRBJ1-2
clone_size: many
v_call: TRBV15
d_call: -
cdr3_aa: CATSRDRLGNYGYTF
cdr3_nt: TGTGCCACCAGCAGAGATAGGTTAGGGAACTATGGCTACACCTTC

j_call: TRBJ2-2
clone_size: -
v_call: TRBV20-1
d_call: -
cdr3_aa: CSARDGREYGELFF
cdr3_nt: TGCAGTGCTAGAGATGGCAGGGAGTACGGGGAGCTGTTTTTT

j_call: TRBJ2-2
clone_size: few
v_call: TRBV7-3
d_call: -
cdr3_aa: CASSFRPTGELFF
cdr3_nt: TGTGCCAGCAGCTTCAGGCCGACCGGGGAGCTGTTTTTT

j_call: TRBJ1-4
clone_size: -
v_call: TRBV12-5
d_call: -
cdr3_aa: CASGRGTINEKLFF
cdr3_nt: TGTGCTAGTGGCCGCGGGACAATAAATGAAAAACTGTTTTTT

j_call: TRBJ2-7
clone_size: many
v_call: TRBV7-8
d_call: -
cdr3_aa: CASSPDSTRREQYF
cdr3_nt: TGTGCCAGCAGCCCTGACAGTACACGACGCGAGCAGTACTTC

j_call: TRBJ2-5
clone_size: few
v_call: TRBV28
d_call: -
cdr3_aa: CASRNTRIGRTDKTQYF
cdr3_nt: TGTGCCAGCAGAAACACCCGCATCGGACGGACTGACAAGACCCAGTACTTC

j_call: TRBJ2-3
clone_size: few
v_call: TRBV7-2
d_call: -
cdr3_aa: CASRKTGRTDTQYF
cdr3_nt: TGTGCCAGCAGGAAGACAGGTCGCACAGATACGCAGTATTTT

j_call: TRBJ2-1
clone_size: few
v_call: TRBV5-5
d_call: TRBD1
cdr3_aa: CASTPGDRGRGEQFF
cdr3_nt: TGTGCCAGCACCCCGGGGGACAGGGGGCGCGGTGAGCAGTTCTTC

j_call: TRBJ2-5
clone_size: many
v_call: TRBV11-3
d_call: -
cdr3_aa: CASSPSDQETQYF
cdr3_nt: TGTGCCAGCAGCCCCAGTGACCAAGAGACCCAGTACTTC

j_call: TRBJ2-3
clone_size: many
v_call: TRBV7-2
d_call: TRBD1
cdr3_aa: CASSIRQGSADTQYF
cdr3_nt: TGTGCCAGCAGCATCCGACAGGGCTCGGCAGATACGCAGTATTTT

j_call: TRBJ2-1
clone_size: few
v_call: TRBV5-1
d_call: -
cdr3_aa: CASSLGSSSYNEQFF
cdr3_nt: TGCGCCAGCAGTTTGGGGTCCAGCTCCTACAATGAGCAGTTCTTC

j_call: TRBJ2-7
clone_size: few
v_call: TRBV28
d_call: -
cdr3_aa: CASSLRLDKLSYEQYF
cdr3_nt: TGTGCCAGCAGTTTAAGACTGGACAAACTCAGCTACGAGCAGTACTTC

j_call: TRBJ1-1
clone_size: -
v_call: TRBV7-3
d_call: -
cdr3_aa: CASSPGRFTEAFF
cdr3_nt: TGTGCCAGCAGCCCGGGACGGTTCACTGAAGCTTTCTTT

j_call: TRBJ2-1
clone_size: many
v_call: TRBV12-3/TRBV12-4
d_call: TRBD1
cdr3_aa: CAGAQGGRNEQFF
cdr3_nt: TGTGCCGGGGCACAGGGGGGTAGGAATGAGCAGTTCTTC

j_call: TRBJ2-3
clone_size: -
v_call: TRBV24-1
d_call: TRBD1
cdr3_aa: CATSLGQGNTDTQYF
cdr3_nt: TGTGCCACCAGCCTGGGACAGGGGAACACAGATACGCAGTATTTT

j_call: TRBJ1-2
clone_size: few
v_call: TRBV5-1
d_call: -
cdr3_aa: CASSSGRINYGYTF
cdr3_nt: TGCGCCAGCAGCTCAGGACGGATAAACTATGGCTACACCTTC

j_call: TRBJ1-2
clone_size: few
v_call: TRBV9
d_call: -
cdr3_aa: CASTTGGVGFYGYTF
cdr3_nt: TGTGCCAGCACCACCGGAGGGGTAGGGTTCTATGGCTACACCTTC

j_call: TRBJ2-1
clone_size: -
v_call: TRBV28
d_call: -
cdr3_aa: CASSLRGKASNEQFF
cdr3_nt: TGTGCCAGCAGTTTAAGAGGGAAGGCCTCCAATGAGCAGTTCTTC

j_call: TRBJ1-1
clone_size: few
v_call: TRBV5-1
d_call: -
cdr3_aa: CASSLEAVVGTEAFF
cdr3_nt: TGCGCCAGCAGCTTGGAGGCGGTAGTAGGGACTGAAGCTTTCTTT

j_call: TRBJ1-2
clone_size: -
v_call: TRBV20-1
d_call: -
cdr3_aa: CSARDGANYGYTF
cdr3_nt: TGCAGTGCTAGGGACGGAGCTAACTATGGCTACACCTTC

j_call: TRBJ1-5
clone_size: -
v_call: TRBV13
d_call: -
cdr3_aa: CASSLGPDRLGQPQHF
cdr3_nt: TGTGCCAGCAGCTTAGGCCCAGACAGACTGGGGCAGCCCCAGCATTTT

j_call: TRBJ2-3
clone_size: -
v_call: TRBV29-1
d_call: -
cdr3_aa: CSGRRAGESTDTQYF
cdr3_nt: TGCAGCGGGAGGAGGGCAGGGGAGAGCACAGATACGCAGTATTTT

j_call: TRBJ2-7
clone_size: -
v_call: TRBV6-5
d_call: -
cdr3_aa: CASSYGQGTFYEQYF
cdr3_nt: TGTGCCAGCAGTTATGGGCAGGGAACCTTCTACGAGCAGTACTTC